This TCR beta chain was obtained from a study of blood T cell repertoires in COVID-19. Assay used: immunoSEQ multiplex PCR; TCRdb lists only in-frame clones, some missing. This sample has some 300,000 clones, with 70% to 90% found just once. The CDR3 is 15 amino acids. V was cut by 0 bases and J by 6 bases, with 14 bases left in between. Germline-derived CDR1 and CDR2 are SNHLY and FYNNEI. Source material: PBMCs or T cells enriched from blood (not recorded which). The rearrangement links TRBV2 to TRBJ1-2; D might be TRBD1 (6 bases). The clonotype was recovered from a woman aged 25-40 years who had recovered from COVID-19. The CDR3 nucleotides read TGTGCCAGCAGTGAAGCGCTTCCCAGGGGCAATGGCTACACCTTC. Translated, it gives CASSEALPRGNGYTF.